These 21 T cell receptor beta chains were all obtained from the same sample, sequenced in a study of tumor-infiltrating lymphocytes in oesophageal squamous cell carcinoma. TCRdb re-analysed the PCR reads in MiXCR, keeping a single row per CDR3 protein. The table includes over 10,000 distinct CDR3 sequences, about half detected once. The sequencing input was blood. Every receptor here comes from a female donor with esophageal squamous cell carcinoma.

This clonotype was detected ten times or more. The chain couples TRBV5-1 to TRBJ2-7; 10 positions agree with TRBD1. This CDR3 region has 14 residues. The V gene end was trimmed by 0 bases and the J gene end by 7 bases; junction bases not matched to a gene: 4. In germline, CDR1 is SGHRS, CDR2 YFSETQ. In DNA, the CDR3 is TGCGCCAGCAGCTTGGGGACAGGGGGAGTTGAGCAGTACTTC. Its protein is CASSLGTGGVEQYF.

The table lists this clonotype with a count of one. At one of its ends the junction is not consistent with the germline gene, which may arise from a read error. CDR3 amino acids: CASSQGLAGADEQFF. The CDR3 DNA reads TGTGCTAGCAGCCAGGGACTAGCGGGGGCGGATGAGCAGTTCTTC. The genes are TRBV7-6 and TRBJ2-3; 14 bases fit TRBD2. TRBJ2-1 matches the DNA end more closely, so the J call is doubtful. The germline CDR1 and CDR2 sequences are SGHVS and FNYEAQ. This CDR3 comprises 15 residues.

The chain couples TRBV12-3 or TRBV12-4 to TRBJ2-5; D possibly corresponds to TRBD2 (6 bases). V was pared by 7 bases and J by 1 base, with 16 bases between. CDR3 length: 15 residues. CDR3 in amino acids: CASTQGRTAQETQYF. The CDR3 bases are TGTGCCAGCACCCAAGGGAGGACGGCCCAAGAGACCCAGTACTTC.

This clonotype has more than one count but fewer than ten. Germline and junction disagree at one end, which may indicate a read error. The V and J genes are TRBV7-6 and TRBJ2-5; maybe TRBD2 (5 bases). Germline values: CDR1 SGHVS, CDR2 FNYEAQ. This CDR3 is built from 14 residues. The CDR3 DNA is TGTGCTAGCAGCCCATCGGGGATACAAGAGACCCAGTACTTC. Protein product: CASSPSGIQETQYF. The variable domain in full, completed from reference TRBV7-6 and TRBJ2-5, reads GAGVSQSPRYKVTKRGQDVALRCDPISGHVSLYWYRQALGQGPEFLTYFNYEAQQDKSGLPNDRFSAERPEGSISTLTIQRTEQRDSAMYRCASSPSGIQETQYFGPGTRLLVL.

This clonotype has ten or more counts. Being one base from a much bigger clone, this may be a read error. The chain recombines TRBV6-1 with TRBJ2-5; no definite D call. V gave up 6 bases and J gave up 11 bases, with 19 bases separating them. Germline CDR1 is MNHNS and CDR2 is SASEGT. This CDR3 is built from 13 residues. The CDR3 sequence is CASSPQPHNEQYF. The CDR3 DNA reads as TGTGCCAGCAGCCCCCAACCACACAATGAGCAGTACTTC.

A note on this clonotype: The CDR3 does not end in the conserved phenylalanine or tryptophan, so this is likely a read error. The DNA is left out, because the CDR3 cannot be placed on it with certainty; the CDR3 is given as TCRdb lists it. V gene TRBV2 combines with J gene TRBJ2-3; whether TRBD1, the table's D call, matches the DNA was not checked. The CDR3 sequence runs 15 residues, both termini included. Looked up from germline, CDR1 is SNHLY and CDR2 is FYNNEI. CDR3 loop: CASRRGDVHGYTFGS.

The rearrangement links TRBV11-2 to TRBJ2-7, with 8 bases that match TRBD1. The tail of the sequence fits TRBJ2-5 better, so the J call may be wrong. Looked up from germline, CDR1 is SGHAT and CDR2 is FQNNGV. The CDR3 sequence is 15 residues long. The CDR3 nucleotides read TGTGCCAGCAGCTTAGGGGACAGGTTCCAAGAGACCCAGTACTTC. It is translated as CASSLGDRFQETQYF.

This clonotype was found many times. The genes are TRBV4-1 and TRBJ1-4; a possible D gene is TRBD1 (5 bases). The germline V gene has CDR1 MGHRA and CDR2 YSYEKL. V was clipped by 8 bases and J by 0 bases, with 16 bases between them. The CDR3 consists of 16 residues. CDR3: CASQSRLTATNEKLFF. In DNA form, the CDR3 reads TGCGCCAGCCAATCACGCCTGACAGCAACTAATGAAAAACTGTTTTTT.

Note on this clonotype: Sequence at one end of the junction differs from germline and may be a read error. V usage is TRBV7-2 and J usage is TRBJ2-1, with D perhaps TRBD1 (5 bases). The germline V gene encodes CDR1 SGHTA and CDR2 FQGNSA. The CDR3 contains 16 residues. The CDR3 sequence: CASSRKRGKDNSPLHF. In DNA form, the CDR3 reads TGTGCCAGCAGCCGAAAAAGGGGAAAGGATAATTCACCCCTCCACTTC.

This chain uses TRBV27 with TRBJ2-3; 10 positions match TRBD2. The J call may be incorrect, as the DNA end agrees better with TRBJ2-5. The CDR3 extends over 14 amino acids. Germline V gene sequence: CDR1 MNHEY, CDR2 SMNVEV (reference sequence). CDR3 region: CASSYTSGVETQYF. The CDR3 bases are TGTGCCAGCAGTTATACTAGCGGGGTAGAGACCCAGTACTTC.

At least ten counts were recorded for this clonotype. The CDR3 spells CASSITPDSEAFF. The CDR3 DNA reads as TGTGCCAGTAGTATAACCCCGGACAGTGAAGCTTTCTTT. The chain couples TRBV19 to TRBJ1-1, with D possibly being TRBD1 (6 bases). V gave up 2 bases and J gave up 7 bases, with 11 bases separating them. Germline lookup yields CDR1 LNHDA and CDR2 SQIVND (reference sequence). The CDR3 runs to 13 residues.

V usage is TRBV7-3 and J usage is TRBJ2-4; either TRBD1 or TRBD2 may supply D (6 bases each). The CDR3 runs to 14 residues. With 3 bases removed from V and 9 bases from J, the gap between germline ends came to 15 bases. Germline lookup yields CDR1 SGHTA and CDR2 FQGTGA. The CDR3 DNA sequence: TGTGCCAGCAGCTTTGAAGGGGGGCGGGGCATTCAGTACTTC. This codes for CASSFEGGRGIQYF.

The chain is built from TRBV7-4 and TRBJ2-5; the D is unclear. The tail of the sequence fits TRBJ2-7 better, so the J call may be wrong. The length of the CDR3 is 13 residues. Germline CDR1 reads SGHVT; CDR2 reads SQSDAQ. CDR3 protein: CASSLRTDYEQYF. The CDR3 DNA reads TGTGCCAGCAGCTTAAGGACGGACTACGAGCAGTACTTC.

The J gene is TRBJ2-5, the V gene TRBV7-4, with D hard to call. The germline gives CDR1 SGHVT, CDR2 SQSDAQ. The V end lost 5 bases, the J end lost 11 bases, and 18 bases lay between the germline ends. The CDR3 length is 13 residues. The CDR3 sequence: CASSKTGSRAQYF. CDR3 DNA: TGTGCCAGCAGCAAAACGGGTTCCCGGGCGCAGTACTTC.

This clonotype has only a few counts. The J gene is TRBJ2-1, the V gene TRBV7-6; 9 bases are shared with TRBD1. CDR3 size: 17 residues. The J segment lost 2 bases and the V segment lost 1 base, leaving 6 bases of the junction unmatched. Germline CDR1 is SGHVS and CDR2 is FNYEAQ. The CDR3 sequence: CASSLVSGQGPYNEQFF. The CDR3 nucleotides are TGTGCCAGCAGCTTAGTTTCGGGACAGGGACCCTACAATGAGCAGTTCTTC.

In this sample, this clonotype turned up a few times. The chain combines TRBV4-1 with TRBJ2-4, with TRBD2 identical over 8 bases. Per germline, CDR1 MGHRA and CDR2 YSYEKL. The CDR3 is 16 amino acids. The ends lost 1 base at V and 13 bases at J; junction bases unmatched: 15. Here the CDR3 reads CASSQVLAGGFSEQYF. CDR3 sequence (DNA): TGCGCCAGCAGCCAAGTACTTGCGGGAGGATTTAGTGAGCAGTACTTC.

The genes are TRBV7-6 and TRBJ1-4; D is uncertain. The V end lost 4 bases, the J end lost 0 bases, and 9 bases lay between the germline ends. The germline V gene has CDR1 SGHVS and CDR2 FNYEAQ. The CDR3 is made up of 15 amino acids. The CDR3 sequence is CASSSREATNEKLFF. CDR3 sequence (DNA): TGTGCCAGCAGCTCCCGGGAGGCAACTAATGAAAAACTGTTTTTT.

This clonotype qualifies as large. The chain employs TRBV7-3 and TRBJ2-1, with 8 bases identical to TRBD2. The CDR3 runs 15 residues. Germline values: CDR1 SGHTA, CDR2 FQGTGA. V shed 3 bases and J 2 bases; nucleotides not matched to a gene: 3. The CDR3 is CASSFTGGAYNEQFF. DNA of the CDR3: TGTGCCAGCAGCTTCACGGGAGGGGCCTACAATGAGCAGTTCTTC. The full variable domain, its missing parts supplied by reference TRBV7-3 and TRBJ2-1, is GAGVSQTPSNKVTEKGKYVELRCDPISGHTALYWYRQSLGQGPEFLIYFQGTGAADDSGLPNDRFFAVRPEGSVSTLKIQRTERGDSAVYLCASSFTGGAYNEQFFGPGTRLTVL.

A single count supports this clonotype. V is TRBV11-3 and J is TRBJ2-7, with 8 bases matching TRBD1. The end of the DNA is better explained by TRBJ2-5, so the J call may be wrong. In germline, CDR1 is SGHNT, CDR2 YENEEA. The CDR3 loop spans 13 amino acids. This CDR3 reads CASGRQGQETQYF. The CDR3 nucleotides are TGTGCCAGCGGAAGACAGGGGCAAGAGACCCAGTACTTC.

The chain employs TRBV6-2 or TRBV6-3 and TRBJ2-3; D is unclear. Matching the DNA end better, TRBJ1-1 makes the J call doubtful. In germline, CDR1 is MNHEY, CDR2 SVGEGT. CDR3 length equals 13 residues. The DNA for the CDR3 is TGTGCCAGCACCTACCGAGATGGGAGAGAAGCTTTCTTT. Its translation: CASTYRDGREAFF.

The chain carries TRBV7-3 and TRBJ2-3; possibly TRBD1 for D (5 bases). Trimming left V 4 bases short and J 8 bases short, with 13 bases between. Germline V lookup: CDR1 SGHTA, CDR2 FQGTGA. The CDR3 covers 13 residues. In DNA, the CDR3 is TGTGCCAGCAGCTCCTTCCAGGGCGTTACGCAGTATTTT. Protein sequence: CASSSFQGVTQYF.